The clone carrying this T cell receptor beta chain was counted many times. Its antigen is unknown. These data come from a study of T cell repertoires in cytomegalovirus infection. Trimming took 5 bases from V and 5 from J; bases not matched to a gene: 14. The CDR3 has 16 amino acids. Germline V gene sequence: CDR1 SGHTA, CDR2 FQGNSA. The study, taken as a whole, reports: Ex vivo responses were dominated by HLA-C-restricted CMV-specific TCR beta clonotypes.

TCRdb reprocessed the reads with MiXCR, giving one entry per CDR3 protein. Of about 210,000 distinct CDR3 sequences in the sample, around 6.6% are singletons; the top ten hold under 7%. The clonotype comes from a human donor in good health (CMV status not recorded). Some clones in this sample may be carry-over from other donors' samples. The chain combines TRBV7-2 with TRBJ1-2, with 7 bases identical to TRBD1. Sequenced input: PBMCs. This CDR3 reads CASSAQLRGQEYGYTF. DNA of the CDR3: TGTGCCAGCAGCGCCCAGTTGAGGGGGCAAGAGTATGGCTACACCTTC.